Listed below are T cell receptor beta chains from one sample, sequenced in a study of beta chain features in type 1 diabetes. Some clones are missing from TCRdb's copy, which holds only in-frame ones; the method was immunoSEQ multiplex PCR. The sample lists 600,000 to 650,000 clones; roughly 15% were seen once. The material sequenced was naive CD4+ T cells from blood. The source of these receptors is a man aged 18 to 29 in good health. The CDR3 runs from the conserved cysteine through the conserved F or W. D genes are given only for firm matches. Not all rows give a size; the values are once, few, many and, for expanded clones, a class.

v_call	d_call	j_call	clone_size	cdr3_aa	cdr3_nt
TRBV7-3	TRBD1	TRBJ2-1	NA	CASSRDRGSYNEQFF	TGTGCCAGCAGTCGCGACAGGGGTTCCTACAATGAGCAGTTCTTC
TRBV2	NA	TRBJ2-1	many	CASDVAREQFF	TGTGCCAGTGACGTGGCGCGTGAGCAGTTCTTC
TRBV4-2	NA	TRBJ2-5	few	CASSQDRGTIQKTQYF	TGTGCCAGCAGCCAAGATCGAGGGACCATCCAAAAGACCCAGTACTTC
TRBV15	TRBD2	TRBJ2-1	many	CATSRGGTSLEEQFF	TGTGCCACCAGCAGAGGGGGGACTAGCCTCGAGGAGCAGTTCTTC
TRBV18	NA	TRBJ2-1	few	CASSPIRRNEQFF	TGTGCCAGCTCACCAATTAGGCGGAATGAGCAGTTCTTC
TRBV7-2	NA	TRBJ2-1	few	CASSLAQRSSNEQFF	TGTGCCAGCAGCTTAGCCCAGCGCTCTTCCAATGAGCAGTTCTTC
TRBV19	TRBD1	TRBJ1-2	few	CASSIRDRGFGTF	TGTGCCAGTAGTATTCGGGACAGGGGATTCGGCACCTTC
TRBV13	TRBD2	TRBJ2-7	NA	CASSISGRVDYEQYF	TGTGCCAGCAGCATTAGCGGGAGGGTTGATTACGAGCAGTACTTC
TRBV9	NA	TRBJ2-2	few	CASSVVAGAGELFF	TGTGCCAGCAGCGTAGTTGCAGGGGCCGGGGAGCTGTTTTTT
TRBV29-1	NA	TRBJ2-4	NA	CSVGEGKNIQYF	TGCAGCGTTGGTGAGGGCAAAAACATTCAGTACTTC